The present T cell receptor (beta chain) was sequenced within a study of T cells in Graves' hyperthyroidism and ophthalmopathy. Study-level background: Before any treatment, at initial diagnosis, peripheral blood was collected.

RNA transcripts gave rise to amplified TCR beta CDR3 regions. RT-PCR in the first round (using the HTBI primer set) targeted the TCR CDR3. TCRdb independently ran MiXCR on the multiplex PCR reads; one entry per CDR3 protein. The data contain about 300,000 distinct CDR3 sequences, 20% to 30% of them singletons. This clonotype was observed at least ten times. Any patient presenting with uncontrolled infection, other autoimmune disease, pregnancy or lactation was left out. Predating any ophthalmopathy symptoms, the blood sample was taken at first hyperthyroidism diagnosis. Germline lookup yields CDR1 KGHDR and CDR2 SFDVKD. The CDR3 contains 15 residues. Between the trimmed V and J ends, which lost 2 bases and 2 bases, there was a span of 12 bases.

This receptor was taken from a middle-aged man with Graves' hyperthyroidism that later progressed to Graves' ophthalmopathy. The chain carries TRBV24-1 and TRBJ2-7, with a tentative D call TRBD2 (5 bases). The sequencing sample was made of blood. CDR3 sequence reads: CATSDSTTATYEQYF. CDR3 coding DNA: TGTGCCACCAGTGATTCGACTACCGCGACCTACGAGCAGTACTTC.